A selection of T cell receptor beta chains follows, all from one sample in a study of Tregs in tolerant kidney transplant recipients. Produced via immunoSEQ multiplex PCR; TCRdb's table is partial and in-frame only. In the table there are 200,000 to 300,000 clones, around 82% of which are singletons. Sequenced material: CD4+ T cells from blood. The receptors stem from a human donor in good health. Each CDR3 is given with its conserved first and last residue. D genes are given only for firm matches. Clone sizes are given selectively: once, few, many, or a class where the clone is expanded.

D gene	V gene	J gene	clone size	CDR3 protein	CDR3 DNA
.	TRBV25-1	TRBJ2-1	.	CASRDQARPNNEQFF	TGTGCCAGCAGGGACCAGGCGAGGCCTAACAATGAGCAGTTCTTC
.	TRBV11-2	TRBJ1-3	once	CASRQWGTSGNTIYF	TGTGCCAGCCGTCAGTGGGGGACCTCTGGAAACACCATATATTTT
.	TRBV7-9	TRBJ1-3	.	CASSLGGSGGAGNTIYF	TGTGCCAGCAGCTTAGGTGGCTCGGGGGGCGCTGGAAACACCATATATTTT
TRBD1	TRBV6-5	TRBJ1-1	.	CASSYSGQGTNTEAFF	TGTGCCAGCAGTTACTCGGGACAGGGCACGAACACTGAAGCTTTCTTT
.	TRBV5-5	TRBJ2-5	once	CASSHGTPSQETQYF	TGTGCCAGCAGCCACGGGACACCCTCGCAAGAGACCCAGTACTTC
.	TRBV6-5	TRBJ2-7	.	CASSYPPGALSEQYF	TGTGCCAGCAGTTACCCGCCGGGGGCCCTCAGCGAGCAGTACTTC
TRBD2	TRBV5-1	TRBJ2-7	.	CASSLSGTSGNEQYF	TGCGCCAGCAGCTTATCCGGGACTAGCGGGAACGAGCAGTACTTC
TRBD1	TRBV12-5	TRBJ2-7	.	CASGLVLAPGGSGRGAESYEQYF	TGTGCTAGTGGTTTGGTACTTGCCCCAGGGGGCAGCGGTAGGGGTGCGGAATCCTACGAGCAGTACTTC
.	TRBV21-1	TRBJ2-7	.	CASSDRDRGSYEQYF	TGTGCCAGCAGCGACCGGGACCGCGGCTCCTACGAGCAGTACTTC
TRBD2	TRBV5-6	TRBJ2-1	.	CASSFLAGYNEQFF	TGTGCCAGCAGCTTTCTAGCGGGCTACAATGAGCAGTTCTTC
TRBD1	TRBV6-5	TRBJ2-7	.	CASSSTGVGTYEQYF	TGTGCCAGCAGCTCGACAGGGGTCGGGACCTACGAGCAGTACTTC
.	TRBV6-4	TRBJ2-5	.	CASIPETQYF	TGTGCCAGCATACCAGAGACCCAGTACTTC
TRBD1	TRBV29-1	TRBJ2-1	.	CSGVGTGGALGFRGEQFF	TGCAGCGGTGTTGGGACAGGGGGCGCGTTAGGGTTTAGGGGTGAGCAGTTCTTC
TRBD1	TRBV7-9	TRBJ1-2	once	CASSPLGQGPNYGYTF	TGTGCCAGCAGCCCCCTCGGACAGGGCCCTAACTATGGCTACACCTTC
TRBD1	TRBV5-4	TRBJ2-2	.	CASSGDRGENTGELFF	TGTGCCAGCAGCGGAGACAGGGGCGAAAACACCGGGGAGCTGTTTTTT
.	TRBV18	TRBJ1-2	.	CASSPDRNYGYTF	TGTGCCAGCTCACCGGACAGAAACTATGGCTACACCTTC
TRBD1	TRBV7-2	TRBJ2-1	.	CASSLSGQGLNEQFF	TGTGCCAGCAGCTTATCGGGACAGGGGCTTAATGAGCAGTTCTTC
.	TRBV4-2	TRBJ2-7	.	CASSQAGARTYEQYF	TGTGCCAGCAGCCAAGCGGGGGCCAGAACCTACGAGCAGTACTTC
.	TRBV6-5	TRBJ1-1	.	CASSYSRLGNTEAFF	TGTGCCAGCAGTTACTCGCGGTTAGGGAACACTGAAGCTTTCTTT
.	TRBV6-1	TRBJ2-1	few	CASSENRVSYNEQFF	TGTGCCAGCAGTGAGAACAGGGTCTCCTACAATGAGCAGTTCTTC
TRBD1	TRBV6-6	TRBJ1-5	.	CASSYHGTGVYQPQHF	TGTGCCAGCAGTTACCATGGGACAGGTGTATATCAGCCCCAGCATTTT
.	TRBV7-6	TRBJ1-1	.	CASSDYTNTGGTEAFF	TGTGCCAGCAGCGACTATACAAACACCGGGGGCACTGAAGCTTTCTTT
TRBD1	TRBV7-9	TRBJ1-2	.	CASSFTGGRGDYGYTF	TGTGCCAGCAGCTTCACAGGGGGAAGGGGGGACTATGGCTACACCTTC
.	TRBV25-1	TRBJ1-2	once	CASSESSLGTENNYGYTF	TGTGCCAGCAGTGAATCGTCGCTGGGGACTGAAAATAACTATGGCTACACCTTC
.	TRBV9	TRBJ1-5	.	CASSGPAGQPQHF	TGTGCCAGCAGCGGACCGGCGGGGCAGCCCCAGCATTTT
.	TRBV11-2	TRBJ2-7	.	CASSLVGDEQYF	TGTGCCAGCAGCTTAGTAGGGGACGAGCAGTACTTC